Following are 10 T cell receptor beta chains from one sample sequenced in a study of T cell responses to AZD1222 COVID-19 vaccine. The method was immunoSEQ multiplex PCR; TCRdb's version includes in-frame clones alone and lacks a portion of them. The table includes approximately 120,000 clones, approximately 88% detected once. Sequencing was performed on peripheral blood, taken on day 0 of MenACWY control vaccination. The source of these receptors is an adult in good health.

The rearrangement joins TRBV6-2 or TRBV6-3 to TRBJ2-7; 8 positions match TRBD1. The CDR3 length is 15 residues. J gave up 7 bases and V 2 bases, and 10 bases lay outside the gene matches. Germline assignment: CDR1 MNHEY and CDR2 SVGEGT. The CDR3: CASSYEARGRGEQYF. The CDR3 nucleotides are TGTGCCAGCAGTTACGAGGCCAGGGGGCGCGGAGAGCAGTACTTC.

The chain joins TRBV18 to TRBJ1-1; D is undetermined. V lost 6 bases and J 1 base, leaving 9 bases between the germline ends. The CDR3 spans 13 residues. Germline CDR1 and CDR2: KGHSH and LQKENI. Here the CDR3 DNA reads TGTGCCAGCTCCCCGGGAGGGAACACTGAAGCTTTCTTT. As protein: CASSPGGNTEAFF.

The chain couples TRBV27 to TRBJ1-1; D not resolved. The CDR3 covers 13 residues. V lost 2 bases, J lost 4 bases, and 8 bases lay in between. Germline CDR1 is MNHEY and CDR2 is SMNVEV (reference sequence). CDR3 DNA: TGTGCCAGCAGTTTACTGTTGGGCACTGAAGCTTTCTTT. Amino acids: CASSLLLGTEAFF.

The chain uses TRBV28 and TRBJ1-2; weak D call: TRBD1 (5 bases). The V gene's germline CDR1 is MDHEN and CDR2 SYDVKM. V was trimmed by 6 bases and J by 6 bases, leaving 17 bases between them. This CDR3 comprises 14 residues. The CDR3 spells CASRGGGYLNGYTF. CDR3 in DNA: TGTGCCAGCAGGGGGGGAGGATACTTGAATGGCTACACCTTC.

The rearrangement links TRBV3-1 (or the pseudogene TRBV3-2) to TRBJ2-2; D perhaps matches TRBD1 (5 bases). Trimming took off 1 base at V and 2 bases at J, with 8 bases between the two ends. The CDR3 spans 15 residues. Germline lookup yields CDR1 LGHDT and CDR2 YNNKEL (reference sequence). The CDR3 protein is CASSQVQVNTGELFF. The CDR3 DNA follows: TGTGCCAGCAGCCAAGTACAGGTCAACACCGGGGAGCTGTTTTTT.

Worth noting for this clone: Its ends do not fully match the called genes, so a read error is possible. The CDR3 coding sequence is TGTGCCAGCAGTCGGGAAGCCGCCACTACCAACTTC. Protein sequence: CASSREAATTNF. This chain links TRBV12-3 or TRBV12-4 with TRBJ1-2, with unresolved D. This CDR3 has 12 residues.

The gene calls are TRBV28 and TRBJ2-7; TRBD1 agrees at 7 bases. V lost 4 bases, J lost 3 bases, and 9 bases stayed unmatched. CDR3 length equals 15 residues. Germline-derived CDR1 and CDR2 are MDHEN and SYDVKM. CDR3 DNA: TGTGCCAGCAGTTCGGGGACAGTGGGGAACTACGAGCAGTACTTC. Protein: CASSSGTVGNYEQYF.

The gene calls are TRBV3-1 (or the pseudogene TRBV3-2) and TRBJ2-7, with D unclear. This CDR3 spans 15 amino acids. CDR1 is LGHDT and CDR2 is YNNKEL in the germline V gene (reference sequence). The V end lost 3 bases, the J end lost 0 bases, and 12 bases lay between the germline ends. The CDR3 spells CASSQSVDSSYEQYF. CDR3 sequence (DNA): TGTGCCAGCAGCCAGTCGGTAGATAGCTCCTACGAGCAGTACTTC.

The CDR3 DNA follows: TGTGCCAGCTCACGATTCGGGGCGGAGGCAGATACGCAGTATTTT. Protein product: CASSRFGAEADTQYF. The V and J genes are TRBV18 and TRBJ2-3; possibly TRBD1 or TRBD2 for D (5 bases each). CDR3 length: 15 residues. The V and J ends lost 4 bases and 4 bases respectively, with 15 bases between them. Germline V gene data show CDR1 as KGHSH and CDR2 as LQKENI.

This rearrangement joins TRBV14 to TRBJ1-5; D gene unclear. V lost 1 base and J lost 6, with 7 bases in between. The germline gives CDR1 SGHDN, CDR2 FVKESK. The CDR3 consists of 13 residues. The CDR3 loop is CASSQGMGQPQHF. CDR3 coding DNA: TGTGCCAGCAGCCAAGGCATGGGTCAGCCCCAGCATTTT.